This TCR beta chain was identified during a study of shared clonotypes between healthy human individuals (TCRdb year 2020). Background on the whole study: The cohort included three men and a couple of women between 18 and 49 years of age. To estimate repertoire size and how much clonotypes are shared between individuals, the study performed deep sequencing of blood TCR repertoires from a few healthy adults. Libraries were prepared and TCR repertoires were sequenced by different laboratories using diverse techniques, in order to increase sequencing depth and limit assay-specific biases. Leukapheresis yielded between about 0.94 and 8.9 billion PBMCs per donor.

Using the deep immunoSEQ assay, TCR CDR3 regions were amplified from genomic DNA by multiplex PCR. Extracted genomic DNA from each cell subset was spread evenly across all wells of several immunoSEQ 96-well plates, with each plate serving as a replicate. For unsorted PBMC, each replicate PCR was loaded with about 300 ng genomic DNA, equivalent to approximately 33,000 T cell genomes. Ten immunoSEQ deep assay plates were used to sequence the unsorted PBMC genomic DNA. The purified libraries were quantified using a Qubit 3.0 fluorometer, sized with a Bioanalyzer 2100, and then quantified again using the KAPA Library Quantification kit. A separate single-read 150-cycle Illumina NextSeq 550 flow cell was used to sequence each immunoSEQ 96-well plate. The paper's data handling went like this. Because the immunoSEQ output held only junctional sequences and lacked quality scores, the filtering could not match the filtering applied to full-length reads. Sequences were annotated with PyIR, a Python wrapper for IgBLAST v1.9, using IMGT germline references to assign V/J genes and CDR3. Reads were filtered out if the reads had weak V/J assignments (E-value above 1e-6), no CDR3, stop codons, out-of-frame junctions, or ambiguous translated residues. V3J clonotypes were defined as sequences sharing an identical inferred V gene, J gene, and CDR3 amino acid sequence. To compute the percentage overlap between repertoires, the number of shared unique clonotypes was divided by the size of the smaller repertoire. Repertoire richness was assessed with RTK rarefaction, the Chao1 estimator, and Recon v2.1 estimates of unobserved clonotypes. The table was pulled from immuneACCESS by TCRdb, which kept in-frame rearrangements only. Such tables lose some clones; where checked, under half of the loss comes from unresolved V genes, and the rest has no known cause. The D gene and trimming were derived from the DNA, and the V and J assignments and clone size from that table. Within this sample are about 450,000 clones, with around three quarters of them counted one time only. The top ten clonotypes cover more than 10% of the sample.

Healthy HIV-negative adults with no recently reported acute infections or vaccinations were included as donors. Only Caucasian adults living in Nashville, Tennessee, USA were represented among the donors. For unsorted samples, tens of millions of PBMCs were counted and genomic DNA was extracted with the QIAamp DNA Blood Mini kit. Blood was obtained by leukapheresis, after which PBMCs were separated by Ficoll-Histopaque density gradient centrifugation and cryopreserved in liquid nitrogen vapor phase. On this clone: The clone's antigen remains unknown. No much larger clone exists at a distance of one base, and base qualities are not known.

At the junction V is shortened by 0 bases and J by 8 bases, with 8 bases in between. Via the germline V gene, CDR1 is SGDLS and CDR2 YYNGEE. The CDR3 measures 13 amino acids from cysteine to phenylalanine. Of the read, only the CDR3 DNA is kept; its 39 bases are in frame from base 1. The paper as a whole reports these results and caveats: The small number of donors limited the genetic and exposure-history diversity represented. Pairwise subsampling indicated that sequencing depth was expected to affect the degree of clonotype sharing among donors. Only blood was sampled, and tissue TCR repertoires likely differ from those in blood.

The rearrangement joined TRBV9 to TRBJ2-2; a confident D gene designation cannot be given. Sequenced sample: PBMCs. The TCR comes from a woman aged 40-49 years in good health. Some clones in this sample may be carry-over from other donors' samples. The CDR3 in this case is CASSVVLRGELFF. The DNA is TGTGCCAGCAGCGTAGTTTTGCGGGGGGAGCTGTTTTTT. Reference TRBV9 and TRBJ2-2 proteins supply the regions before and after the CDR3; the full variable domain is: DSGVTQTPKHLITATGQRVTLRCSPRSGDLSVYWYQQSLDQGLQFLIQYYNGEERAKGNILERFSAQQFPDLHSELNLSSLELGDSALYFCASSVVLRGELFFGEGSRLTVL.